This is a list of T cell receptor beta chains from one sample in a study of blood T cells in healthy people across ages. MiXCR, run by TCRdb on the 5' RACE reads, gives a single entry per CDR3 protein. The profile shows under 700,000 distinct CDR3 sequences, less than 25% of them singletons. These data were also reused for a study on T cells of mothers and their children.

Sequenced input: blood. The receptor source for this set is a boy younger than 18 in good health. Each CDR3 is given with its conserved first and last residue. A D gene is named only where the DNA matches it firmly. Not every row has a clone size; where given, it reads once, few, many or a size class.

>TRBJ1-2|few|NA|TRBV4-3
CASSQDLVSRSGGYTF
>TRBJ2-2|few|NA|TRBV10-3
CAISERPQLGNTGELFF
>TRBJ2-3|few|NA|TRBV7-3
CASSWTNTDTQYF
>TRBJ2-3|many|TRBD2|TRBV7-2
CASSPSSGGTDTQYF
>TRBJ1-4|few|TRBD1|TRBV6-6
CASSPMAGQGNEKLFF
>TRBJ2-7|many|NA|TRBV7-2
CASRYGESEQYF
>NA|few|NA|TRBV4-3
CASSRNRVEQFF
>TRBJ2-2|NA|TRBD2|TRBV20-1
CSARASGRAETGELFF
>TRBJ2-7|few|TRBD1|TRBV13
CASSCFRDRDDEQYF
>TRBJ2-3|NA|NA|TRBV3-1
CASSQMGFRGLTDTQYF
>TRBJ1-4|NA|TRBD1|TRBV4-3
CASSQGQKHEKLFF
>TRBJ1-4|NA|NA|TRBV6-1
CASRTAANLINEKLFF
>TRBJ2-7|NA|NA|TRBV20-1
CSAASHEQYF
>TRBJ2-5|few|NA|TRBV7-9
CASSLAGLAGDPETQYF
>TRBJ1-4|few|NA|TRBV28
CASSFVMGALEKLFF
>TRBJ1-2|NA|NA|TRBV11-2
CASSLEGVGANYGYTF
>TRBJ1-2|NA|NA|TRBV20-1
CSARDSRAGGYTF
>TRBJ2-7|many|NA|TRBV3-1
CASSQEYEQYF
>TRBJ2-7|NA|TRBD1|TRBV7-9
CASSSQLPWDSSYEQYF
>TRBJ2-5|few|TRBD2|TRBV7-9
CASRTGGEETQYF
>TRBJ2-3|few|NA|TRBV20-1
CSAIPGTDTQYF
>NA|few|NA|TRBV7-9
CASSPAGYHEQYF
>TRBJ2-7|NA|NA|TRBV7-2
CASSRAGEVYEQYF
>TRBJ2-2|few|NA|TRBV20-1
CSARGGSPGELFF
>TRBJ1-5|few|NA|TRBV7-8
CASSFTPGTQPQHF
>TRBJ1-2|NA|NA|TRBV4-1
CASSQVASNYGYTF
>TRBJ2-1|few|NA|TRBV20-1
CSARVAAGGTEQFF
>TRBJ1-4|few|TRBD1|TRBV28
CASSLIGQGGNERLFF
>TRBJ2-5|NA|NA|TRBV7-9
CASRPDVSPETQHF
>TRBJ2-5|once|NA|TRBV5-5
CASSLADFQETQYF
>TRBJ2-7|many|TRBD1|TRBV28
CASSLDRGEQYF
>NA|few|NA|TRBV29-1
CSAIYEQYF
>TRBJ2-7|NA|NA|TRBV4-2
CASSSSSTYEQYF
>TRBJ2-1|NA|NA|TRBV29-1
CSVALRGSYNEQFF
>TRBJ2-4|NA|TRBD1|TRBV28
CASGQGAAAKNIQYF
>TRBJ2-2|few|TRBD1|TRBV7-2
CASSSPWTGAGELFF
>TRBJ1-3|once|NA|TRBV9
CARDECGSGNTIYF
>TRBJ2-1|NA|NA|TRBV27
CASSGGPYSYNEQFF
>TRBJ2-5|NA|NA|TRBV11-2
CASSGLRARYQETQYF
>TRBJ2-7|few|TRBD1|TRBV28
CASFRDRAYEQYF
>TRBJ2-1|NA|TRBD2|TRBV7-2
CASSLEGLAGVYEQFF
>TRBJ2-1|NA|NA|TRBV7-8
CASSYSSGVYNEQFF
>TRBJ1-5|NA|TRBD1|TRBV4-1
CASSQTGQGASQPQHF
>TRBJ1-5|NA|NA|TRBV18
CASSPLGVYGNQPQHF
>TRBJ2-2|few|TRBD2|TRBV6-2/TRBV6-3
CASTLAGGSTGELFF
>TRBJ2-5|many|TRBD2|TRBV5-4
CASSLSRGRETQYF
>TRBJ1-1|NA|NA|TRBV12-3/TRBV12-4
CASSFQGGGTEAFF
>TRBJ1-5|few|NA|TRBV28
CASSRLRVQPQHF
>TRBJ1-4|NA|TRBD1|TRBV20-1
CSAGDRRAATTNEKRFF
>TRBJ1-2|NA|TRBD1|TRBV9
CASSVDPTTTGAGYTF
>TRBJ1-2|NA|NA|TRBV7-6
CASSSSAGDGYTF
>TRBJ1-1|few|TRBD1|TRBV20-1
CSARDLRGPTEAFF
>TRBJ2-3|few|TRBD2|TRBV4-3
CASSPGPGGDAQYF
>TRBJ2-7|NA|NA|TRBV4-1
CASSQLDSNYEQYF